The 27 T cell receptor beta chains reported below all come from one sample, sequenced in a study of blood T cell repertoires in COVID-19. The assay was immunoSEQ multiplex PCR, and TCRdb's table has in-frame clones only and misses some. This table holds around 41,000 clones, roughly nine tenths found once. Sequences were obtained from peripheral blood. The receptor set was obtained from a human donor in a cohort sampled during active COVID-19.

This clone was seen just once. V gene TRBV24-1 combines with J gene TRBJ1-3; 8 nucleotides line up with TRBD1. This CDR3 contains 15 residues. With 5 bases clipped from V and 2 bases from J, the junction kept 4 bases outside the gene matches. Germline CDR1 reads KGHDR; CDR2 reads SFDVKD. The CDR3 here is CATSGGQGTGNTIYF. The DNA for the CDR3 is TGTGCCACCAGTGGTGGACAGGGCACTGGAAACACCATATATTTT.

This chain uses TRBV6-5 with TRBJ2-7, with D unclear. The CDR3 has 14 residues. Germline CDR1 is MNHEY and CDR2 is SVGAGI. Trimming took off 4 bases at V and 0 bases at J, with 10 bases between the two ends. CDR3 region: CASSFDKSSYEQYF. The CDR3, as DNA: TGTGCCAGCAGTTTTGACAAGAGCTCCTACGAGCAGTACTTC.

A single count supports this clone. The V and J genes are TRBV19 and TRBJ2-7, with TRBD1 matching 12 bases. This CDR3 spans 15 amino acids. Germline CDR1 and CDR2: LNHDA and SQIVND (reference sequence). With V trimmed by 6 bases and J by 0 bases, 3 bases remained unmatched. The CDR3 DNA reads as TGTGCCAGTAGCCCGGGACAGGGGGCCTCCTACGAGCAGTACTTC. Encoded protein: CASSPGQGASYEQYF.

This chain connects TRBV30 to TRBJ1-1; D perhaps matches TRBD1 (5 bases). The CDR3 has 15 residues. V dropped 0 bases and J dropped 2 bases, with 13 bases sitting between them. The V gene's germline CDR1 is GTSNPN and CDR2 SVGIG (reference sequence). The CDR3 nucleotides are TGTGCCTGGAGTGTACAGGATAGGAGAAACACTGAAGCTTTCTTT. Translating gives CAWSVQDRRNTEAFF.

This clone has a single count. CDR3 sequence: CASSRGLADGELFF. For the CDR3, the DNA is TGTGCCAGCAGTCGGGGACTAGCGGATGGGGAGCTGTTTTTT. The rearrangement links TRBV13 to TRBJ2-2, with 11 positions matching TRBD2. From germline, CDR1 is PRHDT and CDR2 FYEKMQ (reference sequence). Unmatched junction bases numbered 5, after V lost 6 bases and J lost 8 bases. The CDR3 loop spans 14 amino acids. Full variable domain (rest looked up from reference TRBV13 and TRBJ2-2): AAGVIQSPRHLIKEKRETATLKCYPIPRHDTVYWYQQGPGQDPQFLISFYEKMQSDKGSIPDRFSAQQFSDYHSELNMSSLELGDSALYFCASSRGLADGELFFGEGSRLTVL.

The rearrangement joins TRBV7-6 to TRBJ2-7; 11 nucleotides line up with TRBD2. This CDR3 has 16 amino acids. J gave up 7 bases and V 1 base, and 9 bases lay outside the gene matches. Germline CDR1 and CDR2: SGHVS and FNYEAQ. CDR3 nucleotide sequence: TGTGCCAGCAGCTTAGAAGTTCTAGCGGGGGGCCGGGAGCAGTACTTC. Protein product: CASSLEVLAGGREQYF. The full variable domain, with the rest looked up from reference TRBV7-6 and TRBJ2-7, is GAGVSQSPRYKVTKRGQDVALRCDPISGHVSLYWYRQALGQGPEFLTYFNYEAQQDKSGLPNDRFSAERPEGSISTLTIQRTEQRDSAMYRCASSLEVLAGGREQYFGPGTRLTVT.

The chain recombines TRBV28 with TRBJ2-7, with 8 bases lining up with TRBD1. The CDR3 spans 15 residues. Germline-derived CDR1 and CDR2 are MDHEN and SYDVKM. Unmatched junction bases numbered 10, after V lost 4 bases and J lost 5 bases. The CDR3 sequence: CASSSFSGTGDEQYF. Here the CDR3 DNA reads TGTGCCAGCAGTTCCTTTTCCGGGACAGGTGACGAGCAGTACTTC.

The rearrangement uses TRBV11-2 and TRBJ1-1; D call uncertain. CDR1 SGHAT and CDR2 FQNNGV come from the germline V gene. V was trimmed by 4 bases and J by 2 bases, leaving 5 bases between them. CDR3 length: 12 amino acids. The CDR3 nucleotides read TGTGCCAGCAGCTCTACTAACACTGAAGCTTTCTTT. This sequence encodes CASSSTNTEAFF.

This clone was seen only a few times. This chain uses TRBV27 with TRBJ2-1; 11 bases map to TRBD1. J lost 2 bases, V lost 7 bases, and 7 bases had no gene match. From germline, CDR1 is MNHEY and CDR2 SMNVEV (reference sequence). This CDR3 is 16 amino acids long. CDR3 in amino acids: CASTPGDRGTYNEQFF. The CDR3 bases are TGTGCCAGCACCCCTGGGGACAGGGGGACCTACAATGAGCAGTTCTTC.

The V and J genes are TRBV7-8 and TRBJ1-5, with 10 bases matching TRBD1. Germline lookup yields CDR1 SGHVS and CDR2 FQNEAQ. The CDR3 covers 17 residues. The trim removed 5 bases at V and 3 bases at J, leaving 10 bases unmatched. CDR3 nucleotides: TGTGCCAGCAGCCTAGGGACAGGGGAATTCCACAATCAGCCCCAGCATTTT. This translates into CASSLGTGEFHNQPQHF.

The chain carries TRBV5-1 and TRBJ1-2; 7 bases agree with TRBD1. J gave up 5 bases and V 4 bases, and 2 bases lay outside the gene matches. The germline V gene encodes CDR1 SGHRS and CDR2 YFSETQ. The CDR3 is 12 residues long. The CDR3 DNA is TGCGCCAGCAGCACGACAGGGTATGGCTACACCTTC. Protein product: CASSTTGYGYTF. Together with reference TRBV5-1 and TRBJ1-2, the CDR3 gives the full variable domain: KAGVTQTPRYLIKTRGQQVTLSCSPISGHRSVSWYQQTPGQGLQFLFEYFSETQRNKGNFPGRFSGRQFSNSRSEMNVSTLELGDSALYLCASSTTGYGYTFGSGTRLTVV.

This chain links TRBV30 with TRBJ1-3; D gene uncertain. Trimming stripped 5 bases from V and 1 base from J, with 6 bases between. This CDR3 comprises 12 residues. The germline V gene encodes CDR1 GTSNPN and CDR2 SVGIG (reference sequence). DNA of the CDR3: TGTGCCTGGGCCCCATCTGGAAACACCATATATTTT. Amino acids: CAWAPSGNTIYF. Full variable domain (remainder filled in from reference TRBV30 and TRBJ1-3): SQTIHQWPATLVQPVGSPLSLECTVEGTSNPNLYWYRQAAGRGLQLLFYSVGIGQISSEVPQNLSASRPQDRQFILSSKKLLLSDSGFYLCAWAPSGNTIYFGEGSWLTVV.

The chain couples TRBV3-1 (or the pseudogene TRBV3-2) to TRBJ1-2; TRBD1 matches 11 bases. Germline CDR1 LGHDT, CDR2 YNNKEL (reference sequence). The CDR3 totals 16 residues. V shed 7 bases and J 1 base; nucleotides not matched to a gene: 8. The CDR3 nucleotides are TGTGCCAGCACCCGGTCCGGGACAGGGGGTAACTATGGCTACACCTTC. Translated: CASTRSGTGGNYGYTF.

V usage is TRBV15 and J usage is TRBJ2-3; the match to TRBD2 covers 11 bases. The CDR3 spans 14 residues. The germline V gene encodes CDR1 LNHNV and CDR2 YYDKDF (reference sequence). V shed 4 bases and J 5 bases; nucleotides not matched to a gene: 2. The CDR3 reads CATSISGGVDTQYF. CDR3 bases: TGTGCCACCAGCATTAGCGGGGGGGTAGATACGCAGTATTTT.

The genes are TRBV7-6 and TRBJ1-4; TRBD1 matches at 7 bases. CDR3 length: 15 amino acids. J was trimmed by 5 bases and V by 5 bases; bases with no gene match: 8. The germline gives CDR1 SGHVS, CDR2 FNYEAQ. CDR3 amino acids: CASSPSGTENEKLFF. The DNA of the CDR3 is TGTGCCAGCAGCCCCTCCGGGACAGAAAATGAAAAACTGTTTTTT.

The V call is TRBV4-2, the J call TRBJ1-6; 7 bases agree with TRBD1. V gave up 0 bases and J gave up 8 bases; unmatched junction bases: 7. This CDR3 has 16 amino acids. The germline V gene encodes CDR1 LGHNA and CDR2 YNFKEQ. CDR3: CASSQEEDRDYSPLHF. The CDR3 nucleotides read TGTGCCAGCAGCCAAGAAGAAGACAGGGACTATTCACCCCTCCACTTT.

J is TRBJ1-2 and V is TRBV15, with 7 bases matching TRBD1. This CDR3 has 15 residues. V lost 1 base to trimming and J lost 8 bases; unmatched junction nucleotides: 10. CDR1 and CDR2 from the germline V gene are LNHNV and YYDKDF (reference sequence). As DNA, the CDR3 is TGTGCCACCAGCAGAGGGCTGAAGGGGGCGTCGGGCTACACCTTC. Protein: CATSRGLKGASGYTF.

The chain is built from TRBV6-2 or TRBV6-3 and TRBJ2-7; the D is unclear. V lost 2 bases and J 2 bases, leaving 22 bases between the germline ends. The germline gives CDR1 MNHEY, CDR2 SVGEGT. CDR3 length: 18 amino acids. CDR3 amino acids: CASSYPRNLILRAYEQYF. The CDR3 DNA sequence: TGTGCCAGCAGTTACCCAAGGAACTTGATCCTCCGGGCCTACGAGCAGTACTTC.

V and J are TRBV25-1 and TRBJ2-7; possibly TRBD1 for D (5 bases). CDR3 size: 15 residues. Trimming cost V 4 bases and J 5 bases, with 18 bases left between them. Germline values: CDR1 MGHDK, CDR2 SYGVNS. The CDR3 is CASSGRTQGPHEQYF. The DNA of the CDR3 is TGTGCCAGCAGTGGAAGGACGCAGGGTCCCCACGAGCAGTACTTC.

This sequence joins TRBV25-1 and TRBJ2-5; 7 bases agree with TRBD2. This CDR3 has 17 amino acids. The germline V gene encodes CDR1 MGHDK and CDR2 SYGVNS. J was trimmed by 3 bases and V by 0 bases; bases with no gene match: 10. For the CDR3, the DNA is TGTGCCAGCAGTGAATACTTGGGGCGGGGGAGAGAAGAGACCCAGTACTTC. As protein: CASSEYLGRGREETQYF.

This chain joins TRBV6-2 or TRBV6-3 and TRBJ1-1; D is ambiguous. This CDR3 contains 16 residues. The V gene lost 0 bases and the J gene lost 0 bases, with 11 bases spanning the gap. The germline V gene has CDR1 MNHEY and CDR2 SVGEGT. The CDR3: CASSYSIATVNTEAFF. The CDR3 DNA sequence: TGTGCCAGCAGTTACTCGATCGCCACGGTGAACACTGAAGCTTTCTTT.

The chain employs TRBV10-3 and TRBJ2-2; TRBD2 matches at 8 bases. Unmatched junction bases numbered 17, after V lost 10 bases and J lost 4 bases. CDR1 and CDR2 from the germline V gene are ENHRY and SYGVKD. The CDR3 consists of 17 residues. The CDR3 nucleotides are TGTGCCACAGAGAACGGGGCAGCGGGAGAAGGCACCGGGGAGCTGTTTTTT. Its translation: CATENGAAGEGTGELFF.

The chain links TRBV2 to TRBJ2-2; D possibly corresponds to TRBD2 (6 bases). Looked up from germline, CDR1 is SNHLY and CDR2 is FYNNEI. Trimming pared 5 bases from V and 0 bases from J, leaving 10 bases between. The CDR3 runs 15 residues. CDR3 nucleotide sequence: TGTGCCAGCAGTCCGGGACTTACGAACACCGGGGAGCTGTTTTTT. This translates into CASSPGLTNTGELFF. The whole variable domain, filled in from reference TRBV2 and TRBJ2-2, reads EPEVTQTPSHQVTQMGQEVILRCVPISNHLYFYWYRQILGQKVEFLVSFYNNEISEKSEIFDDQFSVERPDGSNFTLKIRSTKLEDSAMYFCASSPGLTNTGELFFGEGSRLTVL.

The chain couples TRBV4-3 to TRBJ2-2; 7 bases agree with TRBD1. CDR1 is LGHNA, CDR2 YSLEER, per germline. The J segment lost 7 bases and the V segment lost 0 bases, leaving 5 bases of the junction unmatched. This CDR3 comprises 15 residues. The CDR3 nucleotides are TGCGCCAGCAGCCAAGACCGCTCAGGGGGCGGGGAGCTGTTTTTT. The encoded protein is CASSQDRSGGGELFF.

The rearrangement uses TRBV4-1 and TRBJ2-2, with 7 bases that match TRBD1. V lost 4 bases, J lost 3 bases, and 14 bases stayed unmatched. In germline, CDR1 is MGHRA, CDR2 YSYEKL. There are 18 residues in the CDR3. CDR3 loop: CASSRDPTGTRDTGELFF. Here the CDR3 DNA reads TGCGCCAGCAGCCGTGACCCGACAGGGACCCGGGACACCGGGGAGCTGTTTTTT.

CDR3 in amino acids: CASSLSGVNTGELFF. The CDR3, as DNA: TGTGCCAGCAGCTTAAGCGGGGTGAACACCGGGGAGCTGTTTTTT. The J gene is TRBJ2-2, the V gene TRBV11-3; TRBD2 agrees at 7 bases. CDR1 SGHNT and CDR2 YENEEA come from the germline V gene. CDR3 length: 15 residues. Germline trimming cut 2 bases from V and 1 base from J; bases unmatched to any gene: 1. Combining the CDR3 with reference TRBV11-3 and TRBJ2-2 gives the whole variable domain EAGVVQSPRYKIIEKKQPVAFWCNPISGHNTLYWYLQNLGQGPELLIRYENEEAVDDSQLPKDRFSAERLKGVDSTLKIQPAELGDSAVYLCASSLSGVNTGELFFGEGSRLTVL.

This chain uses TRBV4-3 with TRBJ2-7, with 8 bases fitting TRBD1. The germline V gene encodes CDR1 LGHNA and CDR2 YSLEER. The CDR3 totals 17 residues. V shed 2 bases and J 0 bases; nucleotides not matched to a gene: 9. The CDR3 spells CASSQTRTGQASYEQYF. CDR3 coding DNA: TGCGCCAGCAGCCAAACTAGAACGGGACAGGCCTCCTACGAGCAGTACTTC.